This TCR beta chain derives from a study of post-analysis software for immune sequencing data. The study's findings and limits: Controls' normalized Chao1 diversity significantly exceeded that of multiple sclerosis patients. Samples sharing a preparation batch grouped tightly together when assessed by F measure. In patients, TRBV5-6, TRBV5-1 and TRBV20-1 belonged to about five TRBV segments found more frequently than in controls.

The CDR3 runs 15 residues. CDR1 and CDR2 from the germline V gene are SGDLS and YYNGEE. The V segment lost 6 bases and the J segment 8 bases; nucleotides outside the gene matches: 14. Of note for this clonotype: The antigen is unknown.

TCR beta cDNA libraries had unique molecular identifiers. Each sample of roughly 0.9 to 10 million input T cells yielded about 500,000 cDNA molecules, so each molecule approximated one T cell. TCRdb analysed the PCR reads with MiXCR anew, one entry per CDR3 protein. The data hold about 820,000 distinct CDR3 sequences, with about 53% observed a single time. The chain recombines TRBV9 with TRBJ1-2; 9 positions match TRBD1. Sequencing used blood. The sequence came from a girl aged 10-17 years with multiple sclerosis. This CDR3 reads CASTPQPGQGTGYTF. CDR3 DNA: TGTGCCAGCACACCGCAACCGGGACAGGGTACGGGCTACACCTTC.